This TCR beta chain was sequenced for a study of shared clonotypes between healthy human individuals. V shed 10 bases and J shed 1 base, with 22 bases lying between them. The CDR3 covers 16 residues. The germline V gene has CDR1 ENHRY and CDR2 SYGVKD. Assay: immunoSEQ multiplex PCR; the TCRdb copy retains only in-frame clones and omits some. The table includes about 2,100,000 clones, about 92% detected once. CD45RO negativity and positive selection for CCR7 defined naive CD8 cells, a population that excluded terminally differentiated effector memory CD45RA+ cells. The sample was naive CD8+ T cells from PBMCs. The receptor was derived from a young man in good health. Some clones in this sample may be carry-over from other donors' samples. This chain uses TRBV10-3 with TRBJ1-1, with D uncertain. DNA of the CDR3: TGTGCCAGCAGCGGCAGGATTGTAGCTACGAACACTGAAGCTTTCTTT. Residues: CASSGRIVATNTEAFF.